Following are 19 T cell receptor beta chains from one sample sequenced in a study of T cell responses to AZD1222 COVID-19 vaccine. Sequencing was performed with immunoSEQ multiplex PCR; in TCRdb, only in-frame clones are kept and a portion is missing. The repertoire holds approximately 120,000 clones, with roughly 87% as singletons. The input for sequencing was peripheral blood, taken on day 0 of AZD1222 vaccination. The origin of the receptors is an adult in good health.

This chain links TRBV5-5 with TRBJ1-3, with D perhaps TRBD1 (6 bases). Germline V gene data show CDR1 as SGHKS and CDR2 as YYEKEE (reference sequence). CDR3 length: 13 residues. V was cut by 2 bases and J by 4 bases, with 7 bases left in between. The CDR3 region is CASSFTGGNTIYF. DNA for the CDR3: TGTGCCAGCAGCTTCACAGGGGGAAACACCATATATTTT.

This clone occurred once. This sequence joins TRBV7-9 and TRBJ2-3; D may be TRBD1 or TRBD2 (5 bases each). The CDR3 consists of 13 residues. V lost 6 bases to trimming and J lost 1 base, with 8 bases between them. Looked up from germline, CDR1 is SEHNR and CDR2 is FQNEAQ (reference sequence). CDR3 region: CASSGGGTDTQYF. The CDR3 DNA reads TGTGCCAGCAGTGGGGGTGGCACAGATACGCAGTATTTT. The entire variable domain, with the rest obtained from reference TRBV7-9 and TRBJ2-3, is as follows: DTGVSQNPRHKITKRGQNVTFRCDPISEHNRLYWYRQTLGQGPEFLTYFQNEAQLEKSRLLSDRFSAERPKGSFSTLEIQRTEQGDSAMYLCASSGGGTDTQYFGPGTRLTVL.

The chain has TRBV11-3 and TRBJ2-2; unclear D gene. Germline loops: CDR1 SGHNT, CDR2 YENEEA. The CDR3 extends over 12 amino acids. V shed 1 base and J shed 4 bases, with 1 base lying between them. CDR3 coding DNA: TGTGCCAGCAGCTTAGCCACCGGGGAGCTGTTTTTT. Its protein is CASSLATGELFF.

The V call is TRBV18, the J call TRBJ2-5, with D possibly matching TRBD1 (5 bases). The germline V and J ends were trimmed by 1 base and 5 bases, with 8 bases remaining between them. Looked up from germline, CDR1 is KGHSH and CDR2 is LQKENI. The CDR3 has 13 residues. The CDR3: CASSPRTMETQYF. In DNA, the CDR3 is TGTGCCAGCTCACCACGGACAATGGAGACCCAGTACTTC.

The J gene is TRBJ1-2, the V gene TRBV6-2 or TRBV6-3, with 7 bases identical to TRBD1. V lost 5 bases to trimming and J lost 7 bases; unmatched junction nucleotides: 13. The germline V gene has CDR1 MNHEY and CDR2 SVGEGT. The CDR3 length is 15 residues. The CDR3 sequence: CASSRAQDRVGGYTF. CDR3 DNA sequence: TGTGCCAGCAGTCGGGCGCAAGACAGGGTTGGTGGCTACACCTTC.

The V and J genes are TRBV5-6 and TRBJ2-7; weak D call: TRBD2 (6 bases). The germline V and J ends were trimmed by 2 bases and 0 bases, with 18 bases remaining between them. This CDR3 comprises 17 residues. Germline CDR1 is SGHDT and CDR2 is YYEEEE. In nucleotides, the CDR3 is TGTGCCAGCAGCTTCCTAACGGGACTCAGGAGCTCCTACGAGCAGTACTTC. Translating it yields CASSFLTGLRSSYEQYF.

The rearrangement uses TRBV21-1 and TRBJ2-7; the table assigns TRBD2, which was not confirmed against the DNA. TRBV21-1 is a documented pseudogene. The CDR3 is 16 amino acids. The CDR3 DNA is TGTGCCAGCAGCAAAAAGGGGGGGACTGCGACTTACGAGCAGTACTTC. It specifies CASSKKGGTATYEQYF.

CDR3 sequence (DNA): TGTGCCACGGGCGGATTCGGAGGCTACACCTTC. Protein sequence: CATGGFGGYTF. This rearrangement joins TRBV28 to TRBJ1-2; D ambiguous. CDR1 MDHEN and CDR2 SYDVKM come from the germline V gene. Trimming stripped 10 bases from V and 8 bases from J, with 14 bases between. There are 11 residues in the CDR3.

This rearrangement joins TRBV29-1 to TRBJ2-1, with D possibly called TRBD1 or TRBD2 (5 bases each). CDR1 and CDR2 (germline): SQVTM, ANQGSEA. Trimming removed 2 bases at V and 4 bases at J, with 12 bases between. CDR3 length: 14 residues. CDR3 in DNA: TGCAGCGTTGAATTCTCGGGGCTTTACAATGAGCAGTTCTTC. Its translation is CSVEFSGLYNEQFF.

The chain employs TRBV7-2 and TRBJ2-1, with 10 bases identical to TRBD2. V dropped 3 bases and J dropped 6; count of bases not matched to a gene: 5. This CDR3 is built from 15 residues. Germline CDR1 is SGHTA and CDR2 is FQGNSA. CDR3 protein: CASSFASGSGNEQFF. CDR3 coding DNA: TGTGCCAGCAGCTTTGCTAGCGGGAGTGGCAATGAGCAGTTCTTC.

The chain recombines TRBV5-1 with TRBJ1-2; TRBD1 is a possible D gene (6 bases). The CDR3 is 16 residues long. Germline-derived CDR1 and CDR2 are SGHRS and YFSETQ. The V end lost 0 bases, the J end lost 7 bases, and 19 bases lay between the germline ends. The CDR3 sequence: CASSLEGQGSSSGYTF. In DNA form, the CDR3 reads TGCGCCAGCAGCTTGGAAGGGCAGGGGTCCTCATCTGGCTACACCTTC.

The chain uses TRBV11-1 and TRBJ1-2; 7 nucleotides line up with TRBD1. The CDR3 is 15 residues long. V lost 5 bases to trimming and J lost 8 bases; unmatched junction nucleotides: 14. Per the germline V gene, CDR1 is SGHAT and CDR2 is FQDESV (reference sequence). CDR3 nucleotide sequence: TGTGCCAGCAGCCAACGACAGGGAATAATAGGGGGCTACACCTTC. Translated: CASSQRQGIIGGYTF.

The count of this clone is one. Additional DNA sequences in this sample encode the identical CDR3. The V and J genes are TRBV7-2 and TRBJ2-3; D is undetermined. The CDR3 runs 14 residues. V gave up 2 bases and J gave up 0 bases, with 6 bases separating them. Per the germline V gene, CDR1 is SGHTA and CDR2 is FQGNSA. CDR3 sequence (DNA): TGTGCCAGCAGCTTATCGCGGAGCACAGATACGCAGTATTTT. Protein sequence: CASSLSRSTDTQYF.

The chain has TRBV19 and TRBJ1-1, with D possibly matching TRBD1 (6 bases). Trimming left V 6 bases short and J 5 bases short, with 7 bases between. The germline V gene has CDR1 LNHDA and CDR2 SQIVND (reference sequence). This CDR3 is built from 11 residues. The CDR3 DNA follows: TGTGCCAGTAGGAGGGGGACTGAAGCTTTCTTT. Its protein product is CASRRGTEAFF.

This rearrangement joins TRBV11-2 to TRBJ2-3; 7 nucleotides line up with TRBD2. The CDR3 totals 14 residues. Trimming at V came to 2 bases and at J to 5 bases, leaving 4 bases not matched to a gene. The germline V gene has CDR1 SGHAT and CDR2 FQNNGV. CDR3: CASSLTGGVDTQYF. Here the CDR3 DNA reads TGTGCCAGCAGCTTAACGGGGGGAGTAGATACGCAGTATTTT. Full variable domain (remainder filled in from reference TRBV11-2 and TRBJ2-3): EAGVAQSPRYKIIEKRQSVAFWCNPISGHATLYWYQQILGQGPKLLIQFQNNGVVDDSQLPKDRFSAERLKGVDSTLKIQPAKLEDSAVYLCASSLTGGVDTQYFGPGTRLTVL.

The chain links TRBV6-2 or TRBV6-3 to TRBJ1-2; the D gene is possibly TRBD1 (5 bases). In germline, CDR1 is MNHEY, CDR2 SVGEGT. V gave up 2 bases and J gave up 4 bases, with 23 bases separating them. This CDR3 is 18 amino acids long. CDR3 in amino acids: CASSYGPLPGFRGYGYTF. The CDR3 DNA follows: TGTGCCAGCAGTTACGGGCCTCTACCAGGGTTCCGCGGCTATGGCTACACCTTC.

A remark on this clone: One junction end does not reproduce the germline sequence, and a read error may be involved. V and J are TRBV20-1 and TRBJ2-1; no clear D gene. Germline CDR1 and CDR2: DFQATT and SNEGSKA (reference sequence). This CDR3 region has 11 residues. The CDR3 DNA reads as TGCAGTGCTGGATCTGCAACCTCAAAGATCTTC. Its translation: CSAGSATSKIF.

The V and J genes are TRBV7-2 and TRBJ1-4; D is unresolved. CDR3 length: 13 residues. Trimming left V 1 base short and J 6 bases short, with 6 bases between. Germline CDR1 is SGHTA and CDR2 is FQGNSA. CDR3 residues: CASSLVNDEKLFF. In nucleotides, the CDR3 is TGTGCCAGCAGCTTAGTAAATGATGAAAAACTGTTTTTT.

The V call is TRBV18, the J call TRBJ2-7; D is unresolved. The CDR3 covers 14 residues. V lost 3 bases and J 2 bases, leaving 11 bases between the germline ends. Germline V gene sequence: CDR1 KGHSH, CDR2 LQKENI. DNA of the CDR3: TGTGCCAGCTCACCCGGCAGGTTGGCCTACGAGCAGTACTTC. Translation gives CASSPGRLAYEQYF.